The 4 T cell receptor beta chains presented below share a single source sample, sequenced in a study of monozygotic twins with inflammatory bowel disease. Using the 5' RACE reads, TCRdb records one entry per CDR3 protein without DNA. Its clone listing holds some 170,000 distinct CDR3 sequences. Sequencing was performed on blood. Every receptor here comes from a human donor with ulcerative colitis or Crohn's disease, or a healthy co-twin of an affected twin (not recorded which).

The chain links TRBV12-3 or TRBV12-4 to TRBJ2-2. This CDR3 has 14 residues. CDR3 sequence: CASSLRLNTGELFF.

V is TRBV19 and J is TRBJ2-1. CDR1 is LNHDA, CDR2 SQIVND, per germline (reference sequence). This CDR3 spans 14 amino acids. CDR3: CASCETSSYNEQFF.

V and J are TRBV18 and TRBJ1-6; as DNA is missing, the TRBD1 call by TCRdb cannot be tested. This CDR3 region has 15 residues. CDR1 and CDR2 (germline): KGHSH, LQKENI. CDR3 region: CASSPGTGDNSPLHF. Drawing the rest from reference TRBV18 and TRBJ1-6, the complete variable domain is NAGVMQNPRHLVRRRGQEARLRCSPMKGHSHVYWYRQLPEEGLKFMVYLQKENIIDESGMPKERFSAEFPKEGPSILRIQQVVRGDSAAYFCASSPGTGDNSPLHFGNGTRLTVT.

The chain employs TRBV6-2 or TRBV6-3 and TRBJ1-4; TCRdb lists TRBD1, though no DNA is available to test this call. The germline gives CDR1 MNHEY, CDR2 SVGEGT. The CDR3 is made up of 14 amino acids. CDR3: CASTLRGHGEKLFF.